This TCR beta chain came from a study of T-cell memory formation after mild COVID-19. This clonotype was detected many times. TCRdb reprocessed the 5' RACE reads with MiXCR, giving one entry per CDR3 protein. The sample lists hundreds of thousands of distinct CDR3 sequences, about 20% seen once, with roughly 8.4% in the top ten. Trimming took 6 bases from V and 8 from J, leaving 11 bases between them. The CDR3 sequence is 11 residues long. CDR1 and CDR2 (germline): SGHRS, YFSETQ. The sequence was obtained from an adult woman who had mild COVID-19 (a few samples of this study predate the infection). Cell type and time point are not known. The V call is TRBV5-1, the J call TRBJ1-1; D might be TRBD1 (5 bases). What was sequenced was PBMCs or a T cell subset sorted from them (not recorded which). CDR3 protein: CASKQETEAFF. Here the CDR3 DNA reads TGCGCCAGCAAACAGGAGACGGAAGCTTTCTTT.